Presented here are 3 T cell receptor beta chains from one specimen sequenced in a study of blood T cell repertoires in COVID-19. Assay: immunoSEQ multiplex PCR; the TCRdb copy retains only in-frame clones and omits some. The sample comprises roughly 100,000 clones, around 87% of which are singletons, and around 3% rests with the top ten. The sample was peripheral blood. Receptor source: a man in his fifties with active or convalescent COVID-19.

The CDR3 DNA follows: TGTGCCAGCAGCTTAGGTCCGGACACTTTCCACGAGCAGTACGTC. Protein sequence: CASSLGPDTFHEQYV. This sequence joins TRBV7-2 and TRBJ2-7, with D perhaps TRBD1 (5 bases). The CDR3 consists of 15 residues. V gave up 1 base and J gave up 5 bases, with 15 bases separating them. CDR1 SGHTA and CDR2 FQGNSA come from the germline V gene.

The genes are TRBV14 and TRBJ1-2, with 8 bases fitting TRBD1. Germline V gene sequence: CDR1 SGHDN, CDR2 FVKESK. Trimming removed 5 bases from V and 5 bases from J; junction bases left unmatched: 10. The length of the CDR3 is 15 residues. In DNA form, the CDR3 reads TGTGCCAGCAGCTCTACACAGGGGGTCGGTTATGGCTACACCTTC. Residues: CASSSTQGVGYGYTF.

The genes are TRBV28 and TRBJ1-5; 8 bases fit TRBD1. The CDR3 extends over 13 amino acids. V was pared by 8 bases and J by 8 bases, with 8 bases of the junction left unmatched. Looked up from germline, CDR1 is MDHEN and CDR2 is SYDVKM. The chain's CDR3 is CASRADRGKPQHF. The CDR3 DNA reads as TGTGCCAGCCGCGCTGACAGGGGAAAGCCCCAGCATTTT.